A single sample gave rise to the 27 T cell receptor beta chains below, sequenced in a study of CD8 T cells in Susac syndrome. RNA was extracted with the RNeasy kit, and a quantity of about 0.45 to 1 ug was reverse transcribed using random hexamers. TCRdb reanalysed the immunoSEQ multiplex PCR reads using MiXCR and keeps one entry per CDR3 protein. This table holds roughly 250,000 distinct CDR3 sequences, almost 97% found once. Sequenced sample: CD4+ T cells from PBMCs. The receptors derive from a human donor with Susac syndrome.

This sequence joins TRBV28 and TRBJ2-7; D assignment may be TRBD1 or TRBD2 (5 bases each). Per germline, CDR1 MDHEN and CDR2 SYDVKM. The CDR3 covers 14 residues. V dropped 5 bases and J dropped 9 bases, with 20 bases sitting between them. The CDR3 nucleotides are TGTGCCAGCAGTCCTTACTCAGGGTCTCGGGGGCAGTACTTC. Its translation is CASSPYSGSRGQYF.

A single count supports this clonotype. This chain links TRBV15 with TRBJ2-1; D is uncertain. V lost 0 bases and J 8 bases, leaving 8 bases between the germline ends. This CDR3 region has 13 residues. Germline V gene sequence: CDR1 LNHNV, CDR2 YYDKDF (reference sequence). CDR3 region: CATSRDRVHEQFF. DNA of the CDR3: TGTGCCACCAGCAGAGATAGGGTCCATGAGCAGTTCTTC. Complete variable domain (other parts from reference TRBV15 and TRBJ2-1): DAMVIQNPRYQVTQFGKPVTLSCSQTLNHNVMYWYQQKSSQAPKLLFHYYDKDFNNEADTPDNFQSRRPNTSFCFLDIRSPGLGDTAMYLCATSRDRVHEQFFGPGTRLTVL.

This clonotype was observed a few times. The chain is built from TRBV20-1 and TRBJ1-1; no definite D call. Germline values: CDR1 DFQATT, CDR2 SNEGSKA (reference sequence). The length of the CDR3 is 11 residues. V lost 5 bases to trimming and J lost 7 bases, with 11 bases between them. CDR3 protein: CSAAKRDEAFF. DNA of the CDR3: TGCAGTGCTGCCAAGCGCGATGAAGCTTTCTTT.

This clonotype appeared a single time. The rearrangement links TRBV28 to TRBJ1-2, with TRBD1 matching over 9 bases. CDR1 is MDHEN and CDR2 is SYDVKM in the germline V gene. J lost 8 bases, V lost 6 bases, and 4 bases had no gene match. CDR3 length equals 12 residues. The CDR3 is CASSTGGRGYTF. The CDR3 bases are TGTGCCAGCAGCACAGGGGGCCGGGGCTACACCTTC.

This rearrangement joins TRBV7-3 to TRBJ2-1, with 14 positions matching TRBD2. The germline V gene encodes CDR1 SGHTA and CDR2 FQGTGA. V was clipped by 5 bases and J by 10 bases; unmatched bases: 4. The CDR3 runs to 14 residues. The CDR3 region has the DNA TGTGCCAGCAGCCTCCGGACTAGCGGGGGGGAGCAGTTCTTC. Protein: CASSLRTSGGEQFF.

The count of this clonotype is one. In DNA, the CDR3 is TGTGCCAGCAGTGAATGGGTGGCCTATGGCTACACCTTC. This sequence encodes CASSEWVAYGYTF. The chain has TRBV25-1 and TRBJ1-2; D remains unclear. This CDR3 comprises 13 residues. Between the trimmed V and J ends, which lost 1 base and 4 bases, there was a span of 7 bases. CDR1 and CDR2 (germline): MGHDK, SYGVNS.

This CDR3 is CSVEFISARDTQYF. In DNA, the CDR3 is TGCAGCGTTGAATTTATCAGCGCGAGAGATACGCAGTATTTT. The chain employs TRBV29-1 and TRBJ2-3; D is unresolved. The germline gives CDR1 SQVTM, CDR2 ANQGSEA. The length of the CDR3 is 14 residues. V lost 2 bases and J lost 5, with 14 bases in between.

Here the CDR3 DNA reads TGTGCCACCGAAAACCGGGGGACGGACAATCAGCCCCAGCATTTT. Protein sequence: CATENRGTDNQPQHF. The chain employs TRBV28 and TRBJ1-5, with D possibly TRBD1 on 5 matching bases. With 10 bases removed from V and 3 bases from J, the gap between germline ends came to 19 bases. This CDR3 has 15 residues. CDR1 and CDR2 (germline): MDHEN, SYDVKM.

The sample holds one count of this clonotype. V is TRBV25-1 and J is TRBJ2-7, with 9 bases matching TRBD2. After removal of 0 bases from V and 3 bases from J, the junction contained 6 bases not matched to a gene. Germline V gene lookup returns CDR1 MGHDK and CDR2 SYGVNS. This CDR3 has 16 amino acids. The CDR3 nucleotides are TGTGCCAGCAGTGAATATGGCGGGAGGGCGAACTACGAGCAGTACTTC. Its protein is CASSEYGGRANYEQYF.

This clonotype was counted a single time. This chain uses TRBV11-2 with TRBJ2-5, with a possible D match to TRBD1 (5 bases). Germline lookup yields CDR1 SGHAT and CDR2 FQNNGV. There are 13 residues in the CDR3. Trimming took off 5 bases at V and 8 bases at J, with 15 bases between the two ends. CDR3 loop: CASSARQSQTQYF. In nucleotides, the CDR3 is TGTGCCAGCAGCGCCCGACAGTCCCAAACCCAGTACTTC.

The chain carries TRBV5-1 and TRBJ2-2; weak D call: TRBD2 (6 bases). Deletions cut 4 bases from V and 2 bases from J, with 9 bases between. CDR1 and CDR2 from the germline V gene are SGHRS and YFSETQ. This CDR3 region has 14 residues. DNA for the CDR3: TGCGCCAGCAGCACGGGACTCAACACCGGGGAGCTGTTTTTT. It is translated as CASSTGLNTGELFF.

V gene TRBV10-1 combines with J gene TRBJ2-5, with D unclear. This CDR3 contains 13 residues. Germline V gene sequence: CDR1 WNHNN, CDR2 SYGVQD (reference sequence). Trimming pared 0 bases from V and 7 bases from J, leaving 9 bases between. CDR3 protein: CASSESMLGTQYF. CDR3 sequence (DNA): TGCGCCAGCAGTGAGTCGATGCTGGGGACCCAGTACTTC.

This chain joins TRBV3-1 and TRBJ2-2; possibly TRBD1 or TRBD2 for D (5 bases each). Trimming shortened V by 0 bases and J by 0 bases, and 11 bases separated the two germline ends. This CDR3 comprises 17 residues. CDR1 is LGHDT and CDR2 is YNNKEL in the germline V gene (reference sequence). CDR3 in amino acids: CASSQDQGDANTGELFF. The CDR3 region has the DNA TGTGCCAGCAGCCAAGATCAGGGAGACGCGAACACCGGGGAGCTGTTTTTT.

This chain joins TRBV20-1 and TRBJ2-1; 7 nucleotides match TRBD2. The germline gives CDR1 DFQATT, CDR2 SNEGSKA (reference sequence). CDR3 length: 15 residues. J lost 4 bases, V lost 2 bases, and 8 bases had no gene match. The CDR3 DNA follows: TGCAGTGCTAGATCTCTGGCTAGCGGATACAATGAGCAGTTCTTC. Encoded protein: CSARSLASGYNEQFF.

The genes are TRBV28 and TRBJ1-2; 12 bases are a match to TRBD1. V was clipped by 5 bases and J by 5 bases; unmatched bases: 6. The CDR3 sequence is 15 residues long. Germline CDR1 MDHEN, CDR2 SYDVKM. The CDR3 loop reads CASSPPGQGAYGYTF. The CDR3 nucleotides are TGTGCCAGCAGTCCTCCGGGACAGGGGGCTTATGGCTACACCTTC.

The chain recombines TRBV5-1 with TRBJ1-1; D perhaps matches TRBD1 (6 bases). This CDR3 region has 16 residues. V lost 1 base and J 4 bases, leaving 17 bases between the germline ends. Germline CDR1 SGHRS, CDR2 YFSETQ. The CDR3 here is CASSLFGGDAVTEAFF. The CDR3, as DNA: TGCGCCAGCAGCTTGTTCGGGGGCGACGCCGTCACTGAAGCTTTCTTT.

This sequence joins TRBV20-1 and TRBJ2-7, with 7 positions matching TRBD2. J lost 8 bases, V lost 0 bases, and 7 bases had no gene match. Germline V gene sequence: CDR1 DFQATT, CDR2 SNEGSKA (reference sequence). The CDR3 consists of 13 residues. CDR3 nucleotides: TGCAGTGCTAGAGATCCGGGGACTATACAGCAGTACTTC. Encoded protein: CSARDPGTIQQYF.

The chain joins TRBV3-1 to TRBJ2-3; possibly TRBD2 for D (5 bases). The ends were cut back, 1 base at V and 2 bases at J, with 10 bases in the middle. CDR1 and CDR2 from the germline V gene are LGHDT and YNNKEL (reference sequence). The CDR3 is made up of 15 amino acids. In DNA, the CDR3 is TGTGCCAGCAGCCAAGTCGCTAGCCCCACAGATACGCAGTATTTT. Protein: CASSQVASPTDTQYF.

Here the CDR3 DNA reads TGCAGCGTTCGGGACGGCCTGATCACAGATACGCAGTATTTT. Translation gives CSVRDGLITDTQYF. The rearrangement uses TRBV29-1 and TRBJ2-3; possibly TRBD1 or TRBD2 for D (5 bases each). This CDR3 region has 14 residues. Between the trimmed V and J ends, which lost 5 bases and 2 bases, there was a span of 14 bases. CDR1 is SQVTM, CDR2 ANQGSEA, per germline.

The rearrangement joins TRBV2 to TRBJ2-4; 9 bases line up with TRBD1. Trimming cost V 4 bases and J 6 bases; bases outside gene matches: 7. CDR1 SNHLY and CDR2 FYNNEI come from the germline V gene. The CDR3 is 15 residues long. The CDR3: CASSARQGGGNIQYF. The CDR3 DNA reads as TGTGCCAGCAGTGCTCGACAGGGGGGCGGAAACATTCAGTACTTC.

This sequence joins TRBV3-1 and TRBJ1-5; D is uncertain. Per the germline V gene, CDR1 is LGHDT and CDR2 is YNNKEL (reference sequence). The CDR3 contains 12 residues. V gave up 8 bases and J gave up 5 bases, with 10 bases separating them. This chain's CDR3 is CASGDGYQPQHF. DNA of the CDR3: TGTGCCAGCGGGGATGGGTATCAGCCCCAGCATTTT.

The chain recombines TRBV24-1 with TRBJ1-1; D remains ambiguous. The CDR3 is 8 residues long. Between the trimmed V and J ends, which lost 11 bases and 7 bases, there was a span of 4 bases. Per the germline V gene, CDR1 is KGHDR and CDR2 is SFDVKD. The CDR3 coding sequence is TGTGCCAAGTATGAAGCTTTCTTT. Its translation is CAKYEAFF.

The chain uses TRBV11-2 and TRBJ1-2, with D uncertain. Germline V gene sequence: CDR1 SGHAT, CDR2 FQNNGV. The CDR3 length is 12 residues. Trimming stripped 5 bases from V and 7 bases from J, with 11 bases between. As DNA, the CDR3 is TGTGCCAGCAGCCACGACCAGGCTGGCTACACCTTC. Protein product: CASSHDQAGYTF.

The chain uses TRBV20-1 and TRBJ1-2, with D maybe TRBD1 (5 bases). Germline CDR1 is DFQATT and CDR2 is SNEGSKA (reference sequence). The V gene lost 3 bases and the J gene lost 7 bases, with 21 bases spanning the gap. There are 15 residues in the CDR3. The CDR3 protein is CSARAPHSGGGGYTF. The CDR3 nucleotides are TGCAGTGCTAGGGCGCCCCACTCTGGGGGAGGTGGCTACACCTTC.

J is TRBJ2-1 and V is TRBV5-1; 8 bases are a match to TRBD2. The CDR3 consists of 17 residues. CDR1 and CDR2 from the germline V gene are SGHRS and YFSETQ. With 4 bases clipped from V and 0 bases from J, the junction kept 9 bases outside the gene matches. The CDR3 region is CASSKPTSEASYNEQFF. The CDR3 DNA follows: TGCGCCAGCAGCAAGCCGACTAGCGAGGCCTCCTACAATGAGCAGTTCTTC.

V usage is TRBV30 and J usage is TRBJ1-1; the D gene is possibly TRBD1 (6 bases). The CDR3 extends over 14 amino acids. The germline CDR1 and CDR2 sequences are GTSNPN and SVGIG (reference sequence). V was pared by 0 bases and J by 5 bases, with 13 bases between. CDR3 DNA sequence: TGTGCCTGGAGTGTACTCCACCAGGGGACTGAAGCTTTCTTT. It specifies CAWSVLHQGTEAFF.

V and J are TRBV12-3 or TRBV12-4 and TRBJ2-5, with D perhaps matching TRBD1 or TRBD2 (5 bases each). The V end was cut by 3 bases, the J end by 1 base, with 12 bases between. This CDR3 comprises 15 residues. DNA for the CDR3: TGTGCCAGCAGTTTGGACGTCGGGGCCCAAGAGACCCAGTACTTC. It encodes CASSLDVGAQETQYF.